A single sample is the source of the 10 T cell receptor beta chains below, sequenced in a study of blood T cell repertoires in COVID-19. Profiling relied on immunoSEQ multiplex PCR, and the TCRdb table lists in-frame clones only, not all of them. The sample contains tens of thousands of clones, approximately 89% of which appear only once. Sequenced: peripheral blood. These receptors came from a man aged 65 to 79 with active or convalescent COVID-19.

The V and J genes are TRBV3-1 (or the pseudogene TRBV3-2) and TRBJ2-7; TRBD2 agrees at 13 bases. Germline V gives CDR1 LGHDT, CDR2 YNNKEL (reference sequence). V gave up 6 bases and J gave up 5 bases; unmatched junction bases: 4. This CDR3 has 14 amino acids. The CDR3: CASSPGLAGDEQYF. The DNA of the CDR3 is TGTGCCAGCAGTCCCGGACTAGCGGGGGACGAGCAGTACTTC.

The V call is TRBV7-9, the J call TRBJ1-4, with 7 positions matching TRBD1. The CDR3 covers 15 residues. With 2 bases clipped from V and 8 bases from J, the junction kept 8 bases outside the gene matches. The germline CDR1 and CDR2 sequences are SEHNR and FQNEAQ (reference sequence). The CDR3 nucleotides are TGTGCCAGCAGCTTAACAGGGGACAATGTGGAAAAACTGTTTTTT. It codes for CASSLTGDNVEKLFF.

The V call is TRBV7-2, the J call TRBJ1-5; possible D gene TRBD1, 6 bases. V lost 3 bases, J lost 8 bases, and 14 bases lay in between. This CDR3 spans 14 amino acids. The germline gives CDR1 SGHTA, CDR2 FQGNSA. As DNA, the CDR3 is TGTGCCAGCAGCTTTGCCGGGACAACCGAGCCCCAGCATTTT. Protein sequence: CASSFAGTTEPQHF.

The chain has TRBV28 and TRBJ2-6; TRBD1 matches at 9 bases. This CDR3 has 17 amino acids. Looked up from germline, CDR1 is MDHEN and CDR2 is SYDVKM. Germline trimming cut 6 bases from V and 0 bases from J; bases unmatched to any gene: 6. The CDR3 spells CASRVDRGTSGANVLTF. The CDR3 region has the DNA TGTGCCAGCAGGGTGGACAGGGGCACCTCTGGGGCCAACGTCCTGACTTTC. The full variable domain, its missing parts supplied by reference TRBV28 and TRBJ2-6, is DVKVTQSSRYLVKRTGEKVFLECVQDMDHENMFWYRQDPGLGLRLIYFSYDVKMKEKGDIPEGYSVSREKKERFSLILESASTNQTSMYLCASRVDRGTSGANVLTFGAGSRLTVL.

This clone showed up just a few times. This chain connects TRBV2 to TRBJ1-5; possibly TRBD1 for D (5 bases). CDR3 length: 14 residues. Germline V gives CDR1 SNHLY, CDR2 FYNNEI. Trimming removed 10 bases at V and 0 bases at J, with 13 bases between. CDR3 sequence (DNA): TGTGCCACCACAGGAGAGTATAGCAATCAGCCCCAGCATTTT. Its translation: CATTGEYSNQPQHF.

J is TRBJ1-4 and V is TRBV2, with 8 bases matching TRBD1. V lost 6 bases to trimming and J lost 7 bases; unmatched junction nucleotides: 1. The CDR3 has 12 amino acids. The V gene's germline CDR1 is SNHLY and CDR2 FYNNEI. The CDR3 loop reads CASRDRGEKLFF. CDR3 nucleotide sequence: TGTGCCAGCAGAGACAGGGGTGAAAAACTGTTTTTT.

In DNA, the CDR3 is TGTGCCTGGGACCAGGGTACGCGCAATCAGCCCCAGCATTTT. Its translation is CAWDQGTRNQPQHF. J is TRBJ1-5 and V is TRBV30; D possibly corresponds to TRBD1 (5 bases). Trimming cost V 5 bases and J 2 bases, with 13 bases left between them. Per the germline V gene, CDR1 is GTSNPN and CDR2 is SVGIG (reference sequence). The CDR3 covers 14 residues. Based on the CDR3 plus reference TRBV30 and TRBJ1-5, the full variable domain is SQTIHQWPATLVQPVGSPLSLECTVEGTSNPNLYWYRQAAGRGLQLLFYSVGIGQISSEVPQNLSASRPQDRQFILSSKKLLLSDSGFYLCAWDQGTRNQPQHFGDGTRLSIL.

This clone was detected only a few times. V usage is TRBV7-2 and J usage is TRBJ2-7; no firm D call. Trimming removed 1 base at V and 5 bases at J, with 15 bases between. In germline, CDR1 is SGHTA, CDR2 FQGNSA. This CDR3 spans 15 amino acids. CDR3 coding DNA: TGTGCCAGCAGCTTAGTCCGTTCCGGCAGGAACGAGCAGTACTTC. Translated: CASSLVRSGRNEQYF.

This clone appeared a few times. The chain is built from TRBV28 and TRBJ2-3, with a possible D match to TRBD2 (6 bases). Trimming pared 6 bases from V and 0 bases from J, leaving 13 bases between. Germline CDR1 MDHEN, CDR2 SYDVKM. The CDR3 has 15 residues. The CDR3 nucleotides read TGTGCCAGCAGCCTCGGACTAAGAAGCACAGATACGCAGTATTTT. This encodes CASSLGLRSTDTQYF. The full variable domain, with the rest looked up from reference TRBV28 and TRBJ2-3, is DVKVTQSSRYLVKRTGEKVFLECVQDMDHENMFWYRQDPGLGLRLIYFSYDVKMKEKGDIPEGYSVSREKKERFSLILESASTNQTSMYLCASSLGLRSTDTQYFGPGTRLTVL.

V is TRBV6-2 or TRBV6-3 and J is TRBJ1-5; D ambiguous. Germline V gene lookup returns CDR1 MNHEY and CDR2 SVGEGT. The CDR3 covers 13 residues. V was trimmed by 0 bases and J by 7 bases, leaving 7 bases between them. The CDR3 DNA reads as TGTGCCAGCAGTTACTCAAGAGGCCAGCCCCAGCATTTT. Amino acid sequence: CASSYSRGQPQHF.